Each of the 15 T cell receptor beta chains below was sequenced from the same sample in a study of neurological immune-mediated disorders. MiXCR was run by TCRdb on the 5' RACE reads, yielding one entry per CDR3 protein. The table has some 76,000 distinct CDR3 sequences, 2.5% to 4% seen once. What was sequenced was PBMCs. Every receptor here comes from a woman aged 45-59 years with multiple sclerosis.

This clonotype was seen ten or more times. The J gene is TRBJ1-2, the V gene TRBV5-1; 7 bases align to TRBD1. Germline lookup yields CDR1 SGHRS and CDR2 YFSETQ. The trim removed 3 bases at V and 4 bases at J, leaving 9 bases unmatched. This CDR3 has 15 amino acids. CDR3 loop: CASSSGQQTPYGYTF. CDR3 nucleotide sequence: TGCGCCAGCAGCTCGGGACAGCAAACCCCCTATGGCTACACCTTC.

Ten or more counts support this clonotype. The chain employs TRBV11-2 and TRBJ2-1; no firm D call. V was shortened by 3 bases and J by 9 bases, with 9 bases between the two germline ends. Germline V lookup: CDR1 SGHAT, CDR2 FQNNGV. CDR3 length equals 12 residues. The CDR3 here is CASSFPDGEQFF. The CDR3 DNA reads as TGTGCCAGCAGCTTCCCGGACGGTGAGCAGTTCTTC.

This clonotype was observed a few times. The chain has TRBV14 and TRBJ2-5; D gene uncertain. Germline CDR1 and CDR2: SGHDN and FVKESK. Trimming cost V 0 bases and J 2 bases, with 10 bases left between them. The CDR3 consists of 15 residues. CDR3 nucleotides: TGTGCCAGCAGCCAAGATTTCGTCCAGCAAGAGACCCAGTACTTC. Protein: CASSQDFVQQETQYF.

This clonotype appeared many times. The CDR3 DNA sequence: TGTGCCAGCAGCTCACAAATCCAGGGCTACGAGCAGTACTTC. This gives the protein CASSSQIQGYEQYF. The V call is TRBV7-2, the J call TRBJ2-7; weak D call: TRBD1 (5 bases). Trimming stripped 4 bases from V and 3 bases from J, with 13 bases between. Germline CDR1 and CDR2: SGHTA and FQGNSA. This CDR3 region has 14 residues.

There are many counts of this clonotype. V gene TRBV7-2 combines with J gene TRBJ2-1; 7 positions match TRBD2. In germline, CDR1 is SGHTA, CDR2 FQGNSA. The V segment lost 5 bases and the J segment 4 bases; nucleotides outside the gene matches: 5. The CDR3 contains 14 residues. CDR3 sequence reads: CASSAGTTYNEQFF. CDR3 DNA: TGTGCCAGCAGCGCCGGGACTACATACAATGAGCAGTTCTTC.

This clonotype has ten or more counts. V gene TRBV5-1 combines with J gene TRBJ1-2; TRBD1 matches at 7 bases. The CDR3 consists of 13 residues. The V gene's germline CDR1 is SGHRS and CDR2 YFSETQ. J was trimmed by 6 bases and V by 4 bases; bases with no gene match: 6. The CDR3, as DNA: TGCGCCAGCAGCCGGGACAGTCTCGATGGCTACACCTTC. It yields the protein CASSRDSLDGYTF.

In this sample, this clonotype turned up a few times. Being one base from a much bigger clone, this may be a read error. The chain recombines TRBV7-9 with TRBJ2-7; D unclear. The CDR3 consists of 12 residues. Germline values: CDR1 SEHNR, CDR2 FQNEAQ (reference sequence). The CDR3 spells CDSSTVDYEQYF. In DNA, the CDR3 is TGTGACAGCAGCACAGTTGACTACGAGCAGTACTTC.

This clonotype was seen more than once but under ten times. A single base separates this from a much larger clone, so it may be a read error. The genes are TRBV28 and TRBJ2-6; possibly TRBD1 or TRBD2 for D (6 bases each). The length of the CDR3 is 15 residues. Germline CDR1 and CDR2: MDHEN and SYDVKM. The DNA for the CDR3 is TGTGCCAGCAGTGGAGGGGGTACTGGGGCCAAAGTCCTGACTTTC. Amino acid sequence: CASSGGGTGAKVLTF.

This clonotype was observed many times. This chain links TRBV7-9 with TRBJ1-6; 9 positions agree with TRBD1. The CDR3 is 16 amino acids. Germline CDR1 and CDR2: SEHNR and FQNEAQ (reference sequence). After removal of 5 bases from V and 4 bases from J, the junction contained 6 bases not matched to a gene. In DNA form, the CDR3 reads TGTGCCAGCAGCCCCCCGGACAGGGGTTATAATTCACCCCTCCACTTT. Its translation is CASSPPDRGYNSPLHF.

In its sample, this clonotype was seen many times. The chain joins TRBV11-2 to TRBJ2-2; the D is unclear. In germline, CDR1 is SGHAT, CDR2 FQNNGV. V was clipped by 0 bases and J by 1 base, with 3 bases between them. This CDR3 region has 14 residues. Here the CDR3 DNA reads TGTGCCAGCAGCTTAGAATTGAACACCGGGGAGCTGTTTTTT. Residues: CASSLELNTGELFF. Drawing the rest from reference TRBV11-2 and TRBJ2-2, the complete variable domain is EAGVAQSPRYKIIEKRQSVAFWCNPISGHATLYWYQQILGQGPKLLIQFQNNGVVDDSQLPKDRFSAERLKGVDSTLKIQPAKLEDSAVYLCASSLELNTGELFFGEGSRLTVL.

The table lists this clonotype with many counts. This chain links TRBV27 with TRBJ2-5; D possibly corresponds to TRBD2 (5 bases). The V end lost 2 bases, the J end lost 7 bases, and 11 bases lay between the germline ends. Germline V lookup: CDR1 MNHEY, CDR2 SMNVEV (reference sequence). This CDR3 spans 13 amino acids. The CDR3 is CASSLAYRGTQYF. CDR3 DNA: TGTGCCAGCAGTTTAGCCTACCGGGGGACCCAGTACTTC.

This clonotype was seen at least ten times. The chain employs TRBV5-1 and TRBJ2-7; 10 positions agree with TRBD1. Germline-derived CDR1 and CDR2 are SGHRS and YFSETQ. The length of the CDR3 is 15 residues. V dropped 3 bases and J dropped 5; count of bases not matched to a gene: 8. CDR3 bases: TGCGCCAGCAGCTCCCCCGGGACAGGGGTCAACGAGCAGTACTTC. It is translated as CASSSPGTGVNEQYF.

This clonotype occurred many times. The J gene is TRBJ2-1, the V gene TRBV5-1; 9 bases align to TRBD2. Losses at the gene ends were 0 bases for V and 9 bases for J; bases not matched to a gene: 4. The V gene's germline CDR1 is SGHRS and CDR2 YFSETQ. The CDR3 contains 14 residues. As DNA, the CDR3 is TGCGCCAGCAGCTTGGGTAGCGGGAGCGGTGAGCAGTTCTTC. Protein sequence: CASSLGSGSGEQFF. The whole variable domain, remainder taken from reference TRBV5-1 and TRBJ2-1, is KAGVTQTPRYLIKTRGQQVTLSCSPISGHRSVSWYQQTPGQGLQFLFEYFSETQRNKGNFPGRFSGRQFSNSRSEMNVSTLELGDSALYLCASSLGSGSGEQFFGPGTRLTVL.

In its sample, this clonotype was seen many times. CDR3 in amino acids: CATSRDRVTGEQYV. As DNA, the CDR3 is TGTGCCACCAGCAGAGATCGCGTGACTGGCGAGCAGTACGTC. V usage is TRBV15 and J usage is TRBJ2-7; D gene unclear. The CDR3 loop spans 14 amino acids. Trimming took 0 bases from V and 6 from J, leaving 12 bases between them. Germline assignment: CDR1 LNHNV and CDR2 YYDKDF (reference sequence).

There are many counts of this clonotype. This chain joins TRBV27 and TRBJ2-7, with TRBD2 as a possible D gene (5 bases). This CDR3 has 13 amino acids. The V gene lost 5 bases and the J gene lost 0 bases, with 8 bases spanning the gap. Germline V gene lookup returns CDR1 MNHEY and CDR2 SMNVEV (reference sequence). This chain's CDR3 is CASSRGNSYEQYV. The CDR3 nucleotides are TGTGCCAGCAGTAGAGGGAACTCCTACGAGCAGTACGTC.